The subject of this entry is one T cell receptor (beta chain). Its antigen is unknown. The CDR3 runs to 15 residues. After removal of 2 bases from V and 0 bases from J, the junction contained 1 base not matched to a gene. Germline V CDR1 and CDR2: MRHNA, SNTAGT. This sample is drawn from a study of cytomegalovirus exposure and HLA in healthy donors. Study-wide points: A few CMV-associated chains proved CMV antigen-specific in vitro.

PCR was performed using 60 Vbeta and 13 Jbeta primers. In the original workflow: In a later analysis, roughly 11 million of about 80 million unique beta chains occurred in at least two donors. Measured with immunoSEQ multiplex PCR; TCRdb has only the in-frame clones, and not every one. Clone size and the V and J calls come from that table; the DNA yielded D and trimming. The repertoire holds roughly 140,000 clones, with roughly 87% as singletons. The chain employs TRBV6-4 and TRBJ2-3, with TRBD2 identical over 8 bases. Sequencing was carried out using PBMCs. The sequence was obtained from a man younger than 45 in good health and CMV-seropositive. CDR3 bases: TGTGCCAGCAGTGACGGACTAGCTAGCACAGATACGCAGTATTTT. Translated: CASSDGLASTDTQYF.